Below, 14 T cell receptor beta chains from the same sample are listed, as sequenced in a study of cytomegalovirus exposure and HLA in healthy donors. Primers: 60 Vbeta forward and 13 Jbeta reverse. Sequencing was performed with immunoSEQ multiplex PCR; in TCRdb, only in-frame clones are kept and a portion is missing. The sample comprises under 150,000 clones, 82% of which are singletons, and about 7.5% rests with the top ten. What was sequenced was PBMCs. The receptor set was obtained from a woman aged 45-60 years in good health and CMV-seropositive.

CDR3 amino acids: CASVLSGQGNYGYTF. CDR3 coding DNA: TGTGCCAGCGTACTAAGTGGACAGGGTAACTATGGCTACACCTTC. This chain connects TRBV21-1 to TRBJ1-2; the table's D call of TRBD1 was not tested on the DNA. TRBV21-1 is noted as a pseudogene. This CDR3 is 15 amino acids long.

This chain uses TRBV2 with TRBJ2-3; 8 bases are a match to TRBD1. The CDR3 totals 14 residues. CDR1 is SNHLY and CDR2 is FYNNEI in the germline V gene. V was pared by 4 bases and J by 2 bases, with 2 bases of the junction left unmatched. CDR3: CASSGTGNTDTQYF. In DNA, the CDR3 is TGTGCCAGCAGTGGGACAGGGAACACAGATACGCAGTATTTT.

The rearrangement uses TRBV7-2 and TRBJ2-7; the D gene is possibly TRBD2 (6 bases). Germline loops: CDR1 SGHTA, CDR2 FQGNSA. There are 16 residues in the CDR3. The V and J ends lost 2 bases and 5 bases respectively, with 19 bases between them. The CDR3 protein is CASSLRPGSPSNEQYF. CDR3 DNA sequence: TGTGCCAGCAGCTTAAGGCCCGGGAGTCCCAGCAACGAGCAGTACTTC.

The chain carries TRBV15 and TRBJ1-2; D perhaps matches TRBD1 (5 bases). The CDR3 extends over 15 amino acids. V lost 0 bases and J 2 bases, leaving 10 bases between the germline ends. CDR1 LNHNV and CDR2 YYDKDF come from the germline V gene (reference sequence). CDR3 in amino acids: CATSRDKQVNYGYTF. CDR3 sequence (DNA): TGTGCCACCAGCAGAGATAAACAGGTGAACTATGGCTACACCTTC.

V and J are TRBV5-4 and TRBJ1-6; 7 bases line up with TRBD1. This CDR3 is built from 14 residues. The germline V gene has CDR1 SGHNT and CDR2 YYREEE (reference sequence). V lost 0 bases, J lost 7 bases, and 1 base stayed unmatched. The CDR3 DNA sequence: TGTGCCAGCAGCTTGGTACAGGGGAATTCACCCCTCCACTTT. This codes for CASSLVQGNSPLHF.

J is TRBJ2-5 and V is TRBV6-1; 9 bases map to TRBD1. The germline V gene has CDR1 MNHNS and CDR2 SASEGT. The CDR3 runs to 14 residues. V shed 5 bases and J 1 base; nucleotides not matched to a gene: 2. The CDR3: CASSHRGLQETQYF. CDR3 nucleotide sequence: TGTGCCAGCAGTCACAGGGGGCTCCAAGAGACCCAGTACTTC.

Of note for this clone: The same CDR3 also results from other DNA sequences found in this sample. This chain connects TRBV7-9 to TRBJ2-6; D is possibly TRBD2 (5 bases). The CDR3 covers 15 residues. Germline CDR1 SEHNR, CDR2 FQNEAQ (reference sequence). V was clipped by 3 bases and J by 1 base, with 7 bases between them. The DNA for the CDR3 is TGTGCCAGCAGCTTGGGGAGTTCTGGGGCCAACGTCCTGACTTTC. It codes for CASSLGSSGANVLTF.

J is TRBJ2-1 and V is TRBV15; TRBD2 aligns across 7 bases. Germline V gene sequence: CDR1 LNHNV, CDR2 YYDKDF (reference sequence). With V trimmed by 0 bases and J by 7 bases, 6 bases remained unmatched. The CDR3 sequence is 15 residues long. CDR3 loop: CATSRDRGAGNEQFF. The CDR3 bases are TGTGCCACCAGCAGAGATCGGGGAGCGGGAAATGAGCAGTTCTTC.

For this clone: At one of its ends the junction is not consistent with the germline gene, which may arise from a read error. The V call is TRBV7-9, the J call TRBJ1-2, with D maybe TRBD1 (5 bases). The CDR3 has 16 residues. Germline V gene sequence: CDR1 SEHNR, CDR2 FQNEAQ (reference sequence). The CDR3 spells CSSSRLRGSVSDGYTF. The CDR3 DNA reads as TGTTCCAGCAGCCGGCTGCGGGGGAGCGTATCGGATGGCTACACCTTC.

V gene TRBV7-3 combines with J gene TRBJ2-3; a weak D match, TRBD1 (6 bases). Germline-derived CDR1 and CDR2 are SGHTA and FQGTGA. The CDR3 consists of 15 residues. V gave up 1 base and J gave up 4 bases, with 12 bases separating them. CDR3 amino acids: CASSLNGGSADTQYF. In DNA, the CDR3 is TGTGCCAGCAGCTTAAATGGGGGCTCGGCAGATACGCAGTATTTT.

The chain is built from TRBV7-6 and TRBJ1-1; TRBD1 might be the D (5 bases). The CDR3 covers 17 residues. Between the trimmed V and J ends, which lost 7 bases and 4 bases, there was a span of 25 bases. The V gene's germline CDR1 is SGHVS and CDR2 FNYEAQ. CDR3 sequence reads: CASTKISDSAEGTEAFF. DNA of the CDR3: TGTGCCAGCACCAAAATTAGTGACAGCGCGGAAGGCACTGAAGCTTTCTTT.

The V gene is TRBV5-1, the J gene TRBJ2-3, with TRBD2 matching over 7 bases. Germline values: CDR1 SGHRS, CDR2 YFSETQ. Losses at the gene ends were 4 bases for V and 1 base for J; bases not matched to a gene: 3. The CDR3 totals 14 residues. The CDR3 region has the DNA TGCGCCAGCAGCCGGGGGGAAGGCACAGATACGCAGTATTTT. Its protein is CASSRGEGTDTQYF.

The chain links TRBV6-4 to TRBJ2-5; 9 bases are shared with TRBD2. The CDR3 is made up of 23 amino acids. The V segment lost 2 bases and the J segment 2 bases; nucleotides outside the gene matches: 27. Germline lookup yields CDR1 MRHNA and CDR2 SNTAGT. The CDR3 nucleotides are TGTGCCAGCAGTGACAGGGGGACCCCCACTAGCGGGCTGTCTGTTTCTTTGCAAGAGACCCAGTACTTC. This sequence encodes CASSDRGTPTSGLSVSLQETQYF.

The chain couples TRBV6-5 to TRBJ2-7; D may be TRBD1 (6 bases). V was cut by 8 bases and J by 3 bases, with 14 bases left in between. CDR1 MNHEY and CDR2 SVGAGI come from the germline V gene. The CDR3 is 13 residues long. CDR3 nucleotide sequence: TGTGCCAGCCTTGGACAGAGCAACTACGAGCAGTACTTC. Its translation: CASLGQSNYEQYF.